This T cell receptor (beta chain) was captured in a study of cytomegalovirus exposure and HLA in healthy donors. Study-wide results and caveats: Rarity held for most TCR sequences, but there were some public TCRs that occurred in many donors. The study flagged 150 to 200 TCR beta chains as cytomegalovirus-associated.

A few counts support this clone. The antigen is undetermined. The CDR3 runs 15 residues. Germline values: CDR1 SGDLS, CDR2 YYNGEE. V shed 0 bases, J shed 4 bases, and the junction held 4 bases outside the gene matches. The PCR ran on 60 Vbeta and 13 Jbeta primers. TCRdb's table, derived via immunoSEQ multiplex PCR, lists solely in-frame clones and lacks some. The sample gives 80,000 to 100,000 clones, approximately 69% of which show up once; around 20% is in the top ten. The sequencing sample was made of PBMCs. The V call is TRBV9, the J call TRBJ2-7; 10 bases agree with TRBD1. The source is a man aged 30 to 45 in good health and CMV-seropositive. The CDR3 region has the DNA TGTGCCAGCAGCGTAGGGATGGGACAGGGGTACGAGCAGTACTTC. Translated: CASSVGMGQGYEQYF.